A selection of T cell receptor beta chains follows, all from one sample in a study of blood T cell repertoires in COVID-19. Sequencing used immunoSEQ multiplex PCR; TCRdb keeps in-frame clones, though not all of them. Found here are around 110,000 clones, 90% of them singletons; the top ten hold about 1.9%. The sample consisted of peripheral blood. The receptor set was obtained from a human donor with active COVID-19. The donor label of this sample is uncertain. The CDR3 runs from the conserved cysteine through the conserved F or W.

v_call: TRBV7-7
j_call: TRBJ2-1
cdr3_aa: CASSLGTDYNEQFF

v_call: TRBV7-2
j_call: TRBJ1-2
cdr3_aa: CASSLVWESPNYGYTF

v_call: TRBV7-9
j_call: TRBJ1-3
cdr3_aa: CASTSSESGNTIYF

v_call: TRBV11-2
j_call: TRBJ1-2
cdr3_aa: CASSEGGNLRYGYTF

v_call: TRBV7-8
j_call: TRBJ1-6
cdr3_aa: CASSPKQGARGAYNSPLHF

v_call: TRBV2
j_call: TRBJ2-1
cdr3_aa: CASSGPGQSSYNEQFF

v_call: TRBV19
j_call: TRBJ2-2
cdr3_aa: CASSSLAGGRTGELFF

v_call: TRBV4-3
j_call: TRBJ1-5
cdr3_aa: CASSPTFGNQPQHF

v_call: TRBV27
j_call: TRBJ2-1
cdr3_aa: CASSSVRGESYNEQFF

v_call: TRBV30
j_call: TRBJ2-7
cdr3_aa: CAWARSRDEQYF

v_call: TRBV2
j_call: TRBJ2-5
cdr3_aa: CASRRQGVKQETQYF

v_call: TRBV19
j_call: TRBJ1-2
cdr3_aa: CASSHGTSYGYTF

v_call: TRBV7-2
j_call: TRBJ2-3
cdr3_aa: CASSLRSGSDTQYF